A single sample is the source of the 30 T cell receptor beta chains below, sequenced in a study of T cell changes during pregnancy in multiple sclerosis. Here immunoSEQ multiplex PCR was the method, and the copy in TCRdb shows in-frame clones only, minus some. The repertoire holds approximately 42,000 clones, with approximately 81% as singletons. The source was CD4+ T cells from peripheral blood mononuclear cells, collected before pregnancy. These receptors were taken from a female donor with multiple sclerosis, enrolled in a pregnancy study.

This chain's CDR3 is CASSYRGRGLDEQFF. In DNA, the CDR3 is TGTGCCAGCAGTTATCGAGGTAGGGGGCTGGATGAGCAGTTCTTC. J is TRBJ2-1 and V is TRBV6-5; the match to TRBD1 covers 7 bases. V shed 3 bases and J 8 bases; nucleotides not matched to a gene: 10. The germline gives CDR1 MNHEY, CDR2 SVGAGI. The length of the CDR3 is 15 residues.

The genes are TRBV6-1 and TRBJ1-5, with unresolved D. CDR3 length: 15 amino acids. Germline V CDR1 and CDR2: MNHNS, SASEGT. V gave up 7 bases and J gave up 0 bases, with 13 bases separating them. The CDR3, as DNA: TGTGCCAGCAATCGGGCGGGTTATAGCAATCAGCCCCAGCATTTT. Protein product: CASNRAGYSNQPQHF.

The chain has TRBV7-3 and TRBJ1-1; the D is unclear. In germline, CDR1 is SGHTA, CDR2 FQGTGA. Trimming shortened V by 2 bases and J by 1 base, and 8 bases separated the two germline ends. This CDR3 contains 14 residues. The CDR3 loop is CASSLVAGNTEAFF. CDR3 sequence (DNA): TGTGCCAGCAGCTTAGTAGCCGGGAACACTGAAGCTTTCTTT.

This clone was seen only once. The chain couples TRBV25-1 to TRBJ2-7, with 11 bases fitting TRBD2. V lost 6 bases to trimming and J lost 4 bases; unmatched junction nucleotides: 11. The germline V gene has CDR1 MGHDK and CDR2 SYGVNS. The CDR3 has 16 amino acids. The CDR3 sequence: CASRGVGTSGVYEQYF. The CDR3, as DNA: TGTGCCAGCAGGGGGGTGGGGACTAGCGGAGTTTACGAGCAGTACTTC.

This clone was seen just once. This chain links TRBV9 with TRBJ1-2; no reliable D call. This CDR3 region has 16 residues. V shed 1 base and J shed 6 bases, with 19 bases lying between them. Germline loops: CDR1 SGDLS, CDR2 YYNGEE. CDR3 protein: CASSVSSFGGRHGYTF. In DNA form, the CDR3 reads TGTGCCAGCAGCGTATCTTCTTTTGGAGGGCGTCATGGCTACACCTTC.

CDR3 in amino acids: CASSLDTILYEQYF. In nucleotides, the CDR3 is TGTGCCAGCAGCTTAGACACGATCCTCTACGAGCAGTACTTC. The gene calls are TRBV7-2 and TRBJ2-7, with no clear D. The CDR3 runs 14 residues. Germline loops: CDR1 SGHTA, CDR2 FQGNSA. V was clipped by 1 base and J by 3 bases, with 10 bases between them.

This clone came up once. The CDR3, as DNA: TGTGCCAGTAGTCCCCTCTTGAGCTTCTACGAGCAGTACTTC. This translates into CASSPLLSFYEQYF. The J gene is TRBJ2-7, the V gene TRBV19; D gene uncertain. CDR1 is LNHDA, CDR2 SQIVND, per germline (reference sequence). V dropped 5 bases and J dropped 3 bases, with 14 bases sitting between them. The CDR3 extends over 14 amino acids.

The V call is TRBV2, the J call TRBJ1-2; 8 nucleotides agree with TRBD1. The CDR3 has 13 residues. Germline lookup yields CDR1 SNHLY and CDR2 FYNNEI. The DNA of the CDR3 is TGTGCGGCACGGACAGGGCCCGGGTATGGCTACACCTTC. Translation gives CAARTGPGYGYTF. Combining the CDR3 with reference TRBV2 and TRBJ1-2 gives the whole variable domain EPEVTQTPSHQVTQMGQEVILRCVPISNHLYFYWYRQILGQKVEFLVSFYNNEISEKSEIFDDQFSVERPDGSNFTLKIRSTKLEDSAMYFCAARTGPGYGYTFGSGTRLTVV.

This clone was counted between two and nine times. The chain is built from TRBV6-1 and TRBJ2-5; 7 bases match TRBD2. After removal of 6 bases from V and 3 bases from J, the junction contained 4 bases not matched to a gene. This CDR3 contains 13 residues. The germline CDR1 and CDR2 sequences are MNHNS and SASEGT. Here the CDR3 reads CASRSLAEETQYF. Here the CDR3 DNA reads TGTGCCAGCAGGTCGCTAGCGGAAGAGACCCAGTACTTC.

V is TRBV5-1 and J is TRBJ2-5; no firm D call. The CDR3 sequence is 14 residues long. Germline V gene lookup returns CDR1 SGHRS and CDR2 YFSETQ. The V gene lost 0 bases and the J gene lost 2 bases, with 8 bases spanning the gap. The chain's CDR3 is CASSLGATQETQYF. CDR3 nucleotide sequence: TGCGCCAGCAGCTTGGGAGCCACTCAAGAGACCCAGTACTTC.

The J gene is TRBJ2-5, the V gene TRBV6-5, with a weak D call TRBD1 (6 bases). The J call may be mistaken, given a closer DNA end match to TRBJ2-7. The CDR3 is made up of 14 amino acids. The V gene's germline CDR1 is MNHEY and CDR2 SVGAGI. The CDR3 DNA reads as TGTGCCAGCAGTTACGATCACAGGGCCTACGAGCAGTACTTC. It is translated as CASSYDHRAYEQYF.

The chain uses TRBV5-4 and TRBJ2-6; D gene uncertain. The CDR3 contains 18 residues. The germline gives CDR1 SGHNT, CDR2 YYREEE (reference sequence). Between the trimmed V and J ends, which lost 0 bases and 0 bases, there was a span of 13 bases. This chain's CDR3 is CASSLEIRLDSGANVLTF. DNA for the CDR3: TGTGCCAGCAGCTTGGAGATCAGACTCGACTCTGGGGCCAACGTCCTGACTTTC.

The CDR3 region has the DNA TGTGCCAGCAGTCCACGACAGGGTCGCACAGATACGCAGTATTTT. It is translated as CASSPRQGRTDTQYF. The V call is TRBV2, the J call TRBJ2-3; 7 positions match TRBD1. The CDR3 totals 15 residues. Germline V lookup: CDR1 SNHLY, CDR2 FYNNEI. After removal of 5 bases from V and 1 base from J, the junction contained 6 bases not matched to a gene.

The chain has TRBV4-2 and TRBJ1-5, with TRBD1 matching over 9 bases. Per germline, CDR1 LGHNA and CDR2 YNFKEQ. CDR3 length: 15 amino acids. The junction had 11 bases not matched to a gene; V was cut back by 10 bases and J by 4 bases. The CDR3 region has the DNA TGTGCCACTAACCGGGACAGGGAGTCGAATCAGCCCCAGCATTTT. This codes for CATNRDRESNQPQHF.

This chain links TRBV6-1 with TRBJ2-7, with 7 nucleotides matching TRBD1. The CDR3 totals 13 residues. V lost 6 bases to trimming and J lost 2 bases; unmatched junction nucleotides: 4. CDR1 MNHNS and CDR2 SASEGT come from the germline V gene. CDR3 sequence reads: CASRTGIPYEQYF. The CDR3 DNA is TGTGCCAGCAGGACAGGGATCCCCTACGAGCAGTACTTC.

The V gene is TRBV7-2, the J gene TRBJ1-1; D is ambiguous. Germline-derived CDR1 and CDR2 are SGHTA and FQGNSA. Trimming removed 5 bases from V and 8 bases from J, with 15 bases in between. The CDR3 contains 13 residues. The CDR3 sequence is CASSHYLEPEAFF. The CDR3 nucleotides read TGTGCCAGCAGCCACTATTTGGAACCAGAAGCTTTCTTT.

The gene calls are TRBV7-8 and TRBJ2-7, with 8 positions matching TRBD2. V gave up 5 bases and J gave up 3 bases; unmatched junction bases: 6. CDR1 SGHVS and CDR2 FQNEAQ come from the germline V gene. The CDR3 has 14 amino acids. The CDR3, as DNA: TGTGCCAGCAGCCCCCGGGAGGGCGACTACGAGCAGTACTTC. It yields the protein CASSPREGDYEQYF.

This clone was detected only once. This rearrangement joins TRBV27 to TRBJ1-5; tentative D call: TRBD1 (6 bases). The germline gives CDR1 MNHEY, CDR2 SMNVEV (reference sequence). This CDR3 is 17 amino acids long. Trimming cost V 6 bases and J 5 bases, with 23 bases left between them. This CDR3 is CASSPEGVGGPHQPQHF. The CDR3 DNA reads TGTGCCAGCAGCCCAGAGGGGGTGGGGGGGCCACATCAGCCCCAGCATTTT.

The rearrangement uses TRBV18 and TRBJ2-1; TRBD2 matches 10 bases. Germline lookup yields CDR1 KGHSH and CDR2 LQKENI. There are 16 residues in the CDR3. The junction had 11 bases not matched to a gene; V was cut back by 3 bases and J by 9 bases. CDR3 DNA: TGTGCCAGCTCACCCACCGGGACTAGCGTAACTCCTGAGCAGTTCTTC. The encoded protein is CASSPTGTSVTPEQFF.

The CDR3: CASSEGHRRTEAFF. CDR3 sequence (DNA): TGTGCCAGCAGTGAGGGACACCGGAGGACTGAAGCTTTCTTT. V and J are TRBV2 and TRBJ1-1, with D perhaps matching TRBD1 (6 bases). There are 14 residues in the CDR3. Germline CDR1 and CDR2: SNHLY and FYNNEI. V lost 3 bases to trimming and J lost 5 bases, with 13 bases between them.

DNA of the CDR3: TGTGCCAGCAGCTTCGGGACAGGGGCCTCCACTGAAGCTTTCTTT. Translation gives CASSFGTGASTEAFF. The rearrangement joins TRBV11-2 to TRBJ1-1; 10 positions agree with TRBD1. This CDR3 is 15 amino acids long. Unmatched junction bases numbered 5, after V lost 3 bases and J lost 4 bases. Per the germline V gene, CDR1 is SGHAT and CDR2 is FQNNGV.

The V gene is TRBV11-2, the J gene TRBJ2-3, with a tentative D call TRBD2 (5 bases). Trimming removed 6 bases at V and 2 bases at J, with 9 bases between. CDR3 length: 13 amino acids. Germline loops: CDR1 SGHAT, CDR2 FQNNGV. The CDR3: CASSQDFTDTQYF. CDR3 DNA sequence: TGTGCCAGCAGTCAGGACTTCACAGATACGCAGTATTTT.

The V gene is TRBV2, the J gene TRBJ2-7; D is uncertain. Germline V CDR1 and CDR2: SNHLY, FYNNEI. With 3 bases removed from V and 0 bases from J, the gap between germline ends came to 9 bases. The CDR3 extends over 14 amino acids. CDR3 residues: CASSEGSYSYEQYF. CDR3 in DNA: TGTGCCAGCAGTGAGGGCAGTTACTCCTACGAGCAGTACTTC.

The chain couples TRBV11-1 to TRBJ2-1, with 11 bases identical to TRBD2. Germline V CDR1 and CDR2: SGHAT, FQDESV (reference sequence). The CDR3 sequence is 13 residues long. The V segment lost 5 bases and the J segment 10 bases; nucleotides outside the gene matches: 4. The DNA of the CDR3 is TGTGCCAGCAGCGTAAGACTAGCGGGGGAGCAGTTCTTC. The encoded protein is CASSVRLAGEQFF. Full variable domain (missing parts from reference TRBV11-1 and TRBJ2-1): EAEVAQSPRYKITEKSQAVAFWCDPISGHATLYWYRQILGQGPELLVQFQDESVVDDSQLPKDRFSAERLKGVDSTLKIQPAELGDSAMYLCASSVRLAGEQFFGPGTRLTVL.

This clone was observed a few times. This rearrangement joins TRBV6-1 to TRBJ2-7; 7 bases are a match to TRBD1. From germline, CDR1 is MNHNS and CDR2 SASEGT. V was pared by 5 bases and J by 3 bases, with 4 bases of the junction left unmatched. The CDR3 is 13 amino acids. CDR3 bases: TGTGCCAGCAGTAACCACAGGGGCTACGAGCAGTACTTC. Translating gives CASSNHRGYEQYF.

V gene TRBV7-2 combines with J gene TRBJ1-5; D might be TRBD1 (6 bases). CDR1 and CDR2 (germline): SGHTA, FQGNSA. The CDR3 contains 13 residues. Deletions cut 4 bases from V and 2 bases from J, with 6 bases between. The CDR3 DNA follows: TGTGCCAGCAGCTACAGGGGCAATCAGCCCCAGCATTTT. This sequence encodes CASSYRGNQPQHF.

J is TRBJ1-2 and V is TRBV7-2; 9 positions match TRBD1. Germline V CDR1 and CDR2: SGHTA, FQGNSA. The V segment lost 1 base and the J segment 7 bases; nucleotides outside the gene matches: 4. The CDR3 is 14 residues long. The DNA of the CDR3 is TGTGCCAGCAGCTTAGTACAGGGGGCGGCTGGCTACACCTTC. Its translation: CASSLVQGAAGYTF.

The chain is built from TRBV7-8 and TRBJ2-3, with 7 bases that match TRBD1. CDR3 length: 14 amino acids. Per the germline V gene, CDR1 is SGHVS and CDR2 is FQNEAQ. The V gene end was trimmed by 7 bases and the J gene end by 1 base; junction bases not matched to a gene: 5. The CDR3 DNA sequence: TGTGCCAGCACCCTCCAGGGGGGCACAGATACGCAGTATTTT. Its protein product is CASTLQGGTDTQYF.

This sequence joins TRBV9 and TRBJ1-4, with D possibly being TRBD1 (5 bases). Germline V gene sequence: CDR1 SGDLS, CDR2 YYNGEE. The V gene lost 4 bases and the J gene lost 0 bases, with 13 bases spanning the gap. The CDR3 contains 16 residues. The CDR3 DNA sequence: TGTGCCAGCAGCCGGCAGGGCTCCGCAACTAATGAAAAACTGTTTTTT. The encoded protein is CASSRQGSATNEKLFF.

The rearrangement uses TRBV19 and TRBJ1-6, with 9 bases matching TRBD1. There are 16 residues in the CDR3. V lost 4 bases and J lost 5; bases outside the gene matches: 6. Germline CDR1 LNHDA, CDR2 SQIVND (reference sequence). CDR3 DNA: TGTGCCAGTAGTACCGGGCGGACAGGGGATAATTCACCCCTCCACTTT. Its protein product is CASSTGRTGDNSPLHF.